The 13 T cell receptor beta chains in this list originate from one sample, sequenced in a study of shared clonotypes between healthy human individuals. Here immunoSEQ multiplex PCR was the method, and the copy in TCRdb shows in-frame clones only, minus some. Here the sample spans 2 million to 2.5 million clones, nearly 97% being singletons. The sequenced material came from naive CD4+ T cells sorted from blood. Noted subset: CD45RA+ positively selected. Receptor source: a man between 18 and 35 years old in good health.

The chain has TRBV2 and TRBJ1-1; no clear D gene. Trimming cost V 5 bases and J 4 bases, with 11 bases left between them. The germline V gene encodes CDR1 SNHLY and CDR2 FYNNEI. This CDR3 has 13 amino acids. This CDR3 is CASSLRDGTEAFF. DNA for the CDR3: TGTGCCAGCAGTTTACGAGACGGCACTGAAGCTTTCTTT. The entire variable domain, with the rest obtained from reference TRBV2 and TRBJ1-1, is as follows: EPEVTQTPSHQVTQMGQEVILRCVPISNHLYFYWYRQILGQKVEFLVSFYNNEISEKSEIFDDQFSVERPDGSNFTLKIRSTKLEDSAMYFCASSLRDGTEAFFGQGTRLTVV.

DNA of the CDR3: TGTGCCAGTAGTCCACAGGGACCCAATCAGCCCCAGCATTTT. Residues: CASSPQGPNQPQHF. This chain joins TRBV19 and TRBJ1-5, with a tentative D call TRBD1 (6 bases). V lost 5 bases, J lost 3 bases, and 11 bases lay in between. Per the germline V gene, CDR1 is LNHDA and CDR2 is SQIVND (reference sequence). The CDR3 is 14 residues long.

The chain carries TRBV2 and TRBJ2-5, with TRBD1 identical over 8 bases. CDR3 size: 15 residues. The germline gives CDR1 SNHLY, CDR2 FYNNEI. V shed 3 bases, J shed 3 bases, and the junction held 6 bases outside the gene matches. CDR3 DNA: TGTGCCAGCAGTGACCGACAGGGGTTTAAAGAGACCCAGTACTTC. It is translated as CASSDRQGFKETQYF.

Written as DNA, the CDR3 is TGCGCCAGCAGCTTGCTGTCTAGCGGGGGGTACAATGAGCAGTTCTTC. This encodes CASSLLSSGGYNEQFF. The chain carries TRBV5-1 and TRBJ2-1; 11 bases line up with TRBD2. The trim removed 1 base at V and 4 bases at J, leaving 4 bases unmatched. Germline values: CDR1 SGHRS, CDR2 YFSETQ. CDR3 length: 16 residues.

The CDR3 is CAWSVAGVRTEAFF. The CDR3, as DNA: TGTGCCTGGAGTGTGGCCGGGGTGCGGACTGAAGCTTTCTTT. This rearrangement joins TRBV30 to TRBJ1-1; no clear D gene. CDR1 is GTSNPN and CDR2 is SVGIG in the germline V gene (reference sequence). The CDR3 consists of 14 residues. V lost 0 bases to trimming and J lost 5 bases, with 13 bases between them.

The J gene is TRBJ2-7, the V gene TRBV18; 9 positions agree with TRBD1. Germline CDR1 KGHSH, CDR2 LQKENI. The CDR3 extends over 13 amino acids. With V trimmed by 8 bases and J by 8 bases, 10 bases remained unmatched. The DNA for the CDR3 is TGTGCCAGCCACGGGACAGGGCAATACAAGCAGTACTTC. Amino acid sequence: CASHGTGQYKQYF.

The chain employs TRBV15 and TRBJ1-6; tentatively, D is TRBD1 (5 bases). CDR1 is LNHNV, CDR2 YYDKDF, per germline (reference sequence). The CDR3 covers 15 residues. V gave up 6 bases and J gave up 5 bases, with 14 bases separating them. CDR3 DNA sequence: TGTGCCACCAGGGAGGTACTCAGGGATAATTCACCCCTCCACTTT. This gives the protein CATREVLRDNSPLHF.

The chain carries TRBV7-9 and TRBJ1-2; D unclear. Germline V gene sequence: CDR1 SEHNR, CDR2 FQNEAQ (reference sequence). CDR3 length: 13 residues. Trimming removed 4 bases from V and 4 bases from J, with 10 bases in between. In nucleotides, the CDR3 is TGTGCCAGCAGCTCTGGACTGATCTATGGCTACACCTTC. Protein product: CASSSGLIYGYTF.

V is TRBV5-6 and J is TRBJ2-3; 10 bases agree with TRBD1. V lost 3 bases and J lost 4; bases outside the gene matches: 11. Germline V lookup: CDR1 SGHDT, CDR2 YYEEEE. The CDR3 spans 17 residues. The CDR3 nucleotides are TGTGCCAGCAGCTCGGACCGGGACAGGGGTGGTGCAGATACGCAGTATTTT. Translated, it gives CASSSDRDRGGADTQYF.

The V gene is TRBV4-1, the J gene TRBJ2-1; 9 bases align to TRBD1. This CDR3 spans 16 amino acids. The junction had 8 bases not matched to a gene; V was cut back by 4 bases and J by 4 bases. Germline CDR1 MGHRA, CDR2 YSYEKL. The CDR3 loop is CASSLLGTGRYNEQFF. DNA for the CDR3: TGCGCCAGCAGCCTATTGGGGACAGGGAGATACAATGAGCAGTTCTTC.

This chain uses TRBV27 with TRBJ2-3; D perhaps matches TRBD2 (6 bases). The CDR3 loop spans 16 amino acids. CDR1 is MNHEY, CDR2 SMNVEV, per germline (reference sequence). The ends were cut back, 5 bases at V and 0 bases at J, with 15 bases in the middle. For the CDR3, the DNA is TGTGCCAGCAGTCTCGTAGCGGCCTCTAGCACAGATACGCAGTATTTT. Protein sequence: CASSLVAASSTDTQYF.

The chain has TRBV7-9 and TRBJ2-5; 7 bases are shared with TRBD2. Germline V gene lookup returns CDR1 SEHNR and CDR2 FQNEAQ (reference sequence). The CDR3 length is 19 residues. J lost 5 bases, V lost 2 bases, and 20 bases had no gene match. The CDR3 spells CASSLYPARWAGDGETQYF. The CDR3 coding sequence is TGTGCCAGCAGCTTATACCCCGCGAGGTGGGCGGGGGATGGGGAGACCCAGTACTTC.

This chain uses TRBV27 with TRBJ1-1; perhaps TRBD1 as D (6 bases). The CDR3 length is 13 residues. Germline CDR1 is MNHEY and CDR2 is SMNVEV (reference sequence). Deletions cut 3 bases from V and 9 bases from J, with 14 bases between. Here the CDR3 DNA reads TGTGCCAGCAGTTTTTCAGGGGCCGAGAAAGCTTTCTTT. It translates to CASSFSGAEKAFF.